Given below is one T cell receptor (beta chain) in context. Trimming removed 0 bases at V and 2 bases at J, with 9 bases between. The CDR3 is 15 residues long. From germline, CDR1 is LNHNV and CDR2 YYDKDF (reference sequence). This sample was taken from a study of cytomegalovirus exposure and HLA in healthy donors. The primer mix had 60 Vbeta and 13 Jbeta primers. Clones were read by immunoSEQ multiplex PCR, and TCRdb kept only the in-frame ones, dropping some. Among around 200,000 clones, 75% to 85% were seen once, and the ten largest hold around 1.2%. The clonotype originates from a girl aged 2-10 years in good health and CMV-seropositive. This chain uses TRBV15 with TRBJ2-3, with D possibly TRBD2 on 5 matching bases. Input material: PBMCs. The chain's CDR3 is CATSREDFTTDTQYF. CDR3 nucleotide sequence: TGTGCCACCAGCAGAGAGGACTTTACCACAGATACGCAGTATTTT. Variable domain in full (rest from reference TRBV15 and TRBJ2-3): DAMVIQNPRYQVTQFGKPVTLSCSQTLNHNVMYWYQQKSSQAPKLLFHYYDKDFNNEADTPDNFQSRRPNTSFCFLDIRSPGLGDTAMYLCATSREDFTTDTQYFGPGTRLTVL.